The clone carrying this T cell receptor (beta chain) appeared a few times. Construction of the TCRbeta library involved unique molecular identifiers. A single record per CDR3 protein comes from TCRdb applying MiXCR to the PCR reads. This sample has almost 500,000 distinct CDR3 sequences; roughly an eighth occur once, and the top ten carry 5% to 6%. The CDR3 covers 15 residues. Germline V gene data show CDR1 as KGHDR and CDR2 as SFDVKD. V gave up 4 bases and J gave up 6 bases, with 16 bases separating them. The data were taken from a study of T-cell reconstitution after alpha-beta-depleted transplantation in children.

The sequence was obtained from a human donor who donated a stem cell graft to a child with combined immunodeficiency. This chain joins TRBV24-1 and TRBJ2-3, with D maybe TRBD1 (6 bases). The material sequenced was PBMCs from the stem cell graft donor, taken from the stem cell graft. Here the CDR3 reads CATSEGPGVADTQYF. CDR3 in DNA: TGTGCCACCAGTGAAGGACCAGGGGTGGCGGATACGCAGTATTTT.